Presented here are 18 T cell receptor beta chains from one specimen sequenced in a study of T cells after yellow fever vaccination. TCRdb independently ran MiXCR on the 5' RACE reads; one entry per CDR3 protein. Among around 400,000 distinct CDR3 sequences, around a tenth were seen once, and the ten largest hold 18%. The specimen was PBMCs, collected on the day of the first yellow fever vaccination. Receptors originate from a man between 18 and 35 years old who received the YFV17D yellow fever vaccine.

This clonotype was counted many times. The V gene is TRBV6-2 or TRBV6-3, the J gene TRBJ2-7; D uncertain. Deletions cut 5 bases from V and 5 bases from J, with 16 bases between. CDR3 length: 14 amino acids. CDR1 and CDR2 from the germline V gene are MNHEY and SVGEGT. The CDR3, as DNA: TGTGCCAGCAGTCACCATGCTAGTTCTGACGAGCAGTACGTC. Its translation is CASSHHASSDEQYV.

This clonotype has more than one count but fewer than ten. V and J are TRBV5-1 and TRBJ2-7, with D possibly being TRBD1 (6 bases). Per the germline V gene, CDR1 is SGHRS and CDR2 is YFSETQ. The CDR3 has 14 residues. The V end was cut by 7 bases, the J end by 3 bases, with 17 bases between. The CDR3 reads CASQQGEGFYEQYF. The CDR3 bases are TGCGCCAGCCAACAGGGAGAGGGGTTCTACGAGCAGTACTTC.

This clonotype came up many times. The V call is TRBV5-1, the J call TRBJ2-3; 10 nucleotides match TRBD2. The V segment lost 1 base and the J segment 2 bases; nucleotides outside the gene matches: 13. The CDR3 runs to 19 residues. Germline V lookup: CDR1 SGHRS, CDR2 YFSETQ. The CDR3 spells CASSLLQRGGPGPTDTQYF. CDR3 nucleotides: TGCGCCAGCAGCTTGCTCCAGCGGGGGGGTCCAGGTCCCACAGATACGCAGTATTTT.

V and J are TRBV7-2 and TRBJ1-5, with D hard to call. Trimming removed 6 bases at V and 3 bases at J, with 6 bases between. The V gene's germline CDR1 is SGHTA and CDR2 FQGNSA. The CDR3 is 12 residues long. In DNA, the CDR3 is TGTGCCAGCAGTTGGGACAATCAGCCCCAGCATTTT. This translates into CASSWDNQPQHF.

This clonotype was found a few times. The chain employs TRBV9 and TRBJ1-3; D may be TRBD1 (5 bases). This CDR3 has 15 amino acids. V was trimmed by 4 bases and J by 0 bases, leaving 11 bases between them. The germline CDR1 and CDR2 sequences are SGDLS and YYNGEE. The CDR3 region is CASSKPGSSGNTIYF. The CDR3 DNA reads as TGTGCCAGCAGCAAGCCAGGGAGCTCTGGAAACACCATATATTTT.

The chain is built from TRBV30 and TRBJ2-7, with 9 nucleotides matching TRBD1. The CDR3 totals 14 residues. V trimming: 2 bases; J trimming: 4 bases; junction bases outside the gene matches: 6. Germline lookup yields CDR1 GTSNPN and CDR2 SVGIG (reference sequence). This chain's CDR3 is CAWSRTGVEYEQYF. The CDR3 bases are TGTGCCTGGAGTAGGACAGGGGTGGAGTACGAGCAGTACTTC.

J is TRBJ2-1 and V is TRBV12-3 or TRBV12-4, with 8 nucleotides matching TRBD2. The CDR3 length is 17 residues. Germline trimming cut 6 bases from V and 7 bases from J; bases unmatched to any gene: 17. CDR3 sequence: CASSPFPTGGAGNEQFF. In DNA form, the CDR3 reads TGTGCCAGCAGCCCCTTTCCGACCGGGGGGGCCGGGAATGAGCAGTTCTTC.

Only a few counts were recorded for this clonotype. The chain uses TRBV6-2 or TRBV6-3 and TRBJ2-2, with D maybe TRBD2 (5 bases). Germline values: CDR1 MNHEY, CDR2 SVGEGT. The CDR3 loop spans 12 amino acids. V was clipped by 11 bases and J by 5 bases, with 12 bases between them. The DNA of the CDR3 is TGTGCCTCCCAACGGGGAACCGGGGAGCTGTTTTTT. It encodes CASQRGTGELFF.

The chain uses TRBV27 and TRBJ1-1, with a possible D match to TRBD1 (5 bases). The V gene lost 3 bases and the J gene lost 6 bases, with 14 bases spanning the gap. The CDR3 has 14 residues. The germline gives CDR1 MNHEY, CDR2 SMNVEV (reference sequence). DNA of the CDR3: TGTGCCAGCAGTTTCCCCGGGGGAACGTCTGAAGCTTTCTTT. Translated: CASSFPGGTSEAFF.

The CDR3 DNA follows: TGTGCCAGCAGTGCCAATGGGGACACTGAAGCTTTCTTT. Translation gives CASSANGDTEAFF. The rearrangement joins TRBV12-3 or TRBV12-4 to TRBJ1-1; D remains ambiguous. Trimming removed 5 bases at V and 3 bases at J, with 10 bases between. The CDR3 is made up of 13 amino acids.

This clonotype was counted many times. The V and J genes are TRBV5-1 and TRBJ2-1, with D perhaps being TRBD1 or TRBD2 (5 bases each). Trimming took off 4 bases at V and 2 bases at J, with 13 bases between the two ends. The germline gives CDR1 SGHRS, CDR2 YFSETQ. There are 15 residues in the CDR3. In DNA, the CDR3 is TGCGCCAGCAGCCCCGGGACCGCCACCTACAATGAGCAGTTCTTC. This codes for CASSPGTATYNEQFF. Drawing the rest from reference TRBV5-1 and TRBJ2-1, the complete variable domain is KAGVTQTPRYLIKTRGQQVTLSCSPISGHRSVSWYQQTPGQGLQFLFEYFSETQRNKGNFPGRFSGRQFSNSRSEMNVSTLELGDSALYLCASSPGTATYNEQFFGPGTRLTVL.

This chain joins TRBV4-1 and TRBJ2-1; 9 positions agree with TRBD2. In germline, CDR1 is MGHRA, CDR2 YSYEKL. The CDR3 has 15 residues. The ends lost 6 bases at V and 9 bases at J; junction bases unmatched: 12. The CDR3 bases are TGCGCCAGCAGAATGAAGACTAGCGGACAGACTGAGCAGTTCTTC. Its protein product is CASRMKTSGQTEQFF.

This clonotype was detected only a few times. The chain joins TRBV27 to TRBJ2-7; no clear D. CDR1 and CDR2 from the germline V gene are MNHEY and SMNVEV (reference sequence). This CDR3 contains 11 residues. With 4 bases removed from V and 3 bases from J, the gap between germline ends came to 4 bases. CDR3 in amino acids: CASSSFYEQYF. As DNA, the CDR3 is TGTGCCAGCAGTTCCTTCTACGAGCAGTACTTC.

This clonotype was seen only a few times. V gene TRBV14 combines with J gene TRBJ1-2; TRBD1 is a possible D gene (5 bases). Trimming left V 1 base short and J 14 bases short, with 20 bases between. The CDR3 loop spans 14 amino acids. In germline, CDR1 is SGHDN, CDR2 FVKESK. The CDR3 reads CASSQGVWVRAQTF. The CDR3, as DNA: TGTGCCAGCAGCCAAGGGGTCTGGGTCAGGGCCCAGACCTTC.

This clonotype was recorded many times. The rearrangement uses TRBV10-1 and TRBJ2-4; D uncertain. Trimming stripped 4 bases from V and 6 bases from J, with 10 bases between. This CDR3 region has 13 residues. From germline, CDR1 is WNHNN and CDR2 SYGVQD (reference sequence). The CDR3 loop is CASSVGMGNIQYF. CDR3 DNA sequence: TGCGCCAGCAGTGTAGGGATGGGAAACATTCAGTACTTC.

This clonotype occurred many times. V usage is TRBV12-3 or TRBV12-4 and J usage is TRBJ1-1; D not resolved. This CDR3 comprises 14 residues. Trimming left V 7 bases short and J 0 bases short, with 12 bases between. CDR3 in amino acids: CASIHPRVNTEAFF. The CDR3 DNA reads TGTGCCAGCATCCACCCGAGGGTGAACACTGAAGCTTTCTTT.

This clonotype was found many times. The CDR3 coding sequence is TGTGCCAGCAGCCCCCGCCGGGGGCGGAGCACAGATACGCAGTATTTT. Amino acids: CASSPRRGRSTDTQYF. This sequence joins TRBV7-2 and TRBJ2-3, with D possibly called TRBD1 or TRBD2 (6 bases each). Germline V CDR1 and CDR2: SGHTA, FQGNSA. The CDR3 has 16 amino acids. The ends were cut back, 5 bases at V and 0 bases at J, with 15 bases in the middle.

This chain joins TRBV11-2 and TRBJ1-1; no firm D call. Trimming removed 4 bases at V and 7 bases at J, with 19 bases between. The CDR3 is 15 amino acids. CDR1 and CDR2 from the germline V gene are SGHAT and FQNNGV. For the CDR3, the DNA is TGTGCCAGCAGCTCGCCTTTCGATGGACGGCTTGAAGCTTTCTTT. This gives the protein CASSSPFDGRLEAFF.